The present T cell receptor (beta chain) was sequenced within a study of T cell repertoires in cytomegalovirus infection. Overall study findings and caveats: Carriers of CMV plus the relevant HLA were identified by cumulative public TCR beta family frequency. The ex vivo response was dominated by HLA-C-restricted CMV-specific TCR beta clonotypes.

This clonotype appeared many times. The antigen remains undetermined. CDR3 length: 13 amino acids. CDR1 and CDR2 (germline): DFQATT, SNEGSKA (reference sequence). Trimming cost V 1 base and J 4 bases, with 8 bases left between them. TCRdb ran MiXCR on the reads and lists one entry per CDR3 protein. The sample yields fewer than 550,000 distinct CDR3 sequences, 11% seen once. The J gene is TRBJ1-3, the V gene TRBV20-1; D not resolved. The material sequenced was PBMCs. This receptor was identified in a human donor in good health (CMV status not recorded). Some clones in this sample may be carry-over from other donors' samples. CDR3 region: CSARGASGNTIYF. The CDR3 DNA is TGCAGTGCTAGAGGTGCATCGGGAAACACCATATATTTT.